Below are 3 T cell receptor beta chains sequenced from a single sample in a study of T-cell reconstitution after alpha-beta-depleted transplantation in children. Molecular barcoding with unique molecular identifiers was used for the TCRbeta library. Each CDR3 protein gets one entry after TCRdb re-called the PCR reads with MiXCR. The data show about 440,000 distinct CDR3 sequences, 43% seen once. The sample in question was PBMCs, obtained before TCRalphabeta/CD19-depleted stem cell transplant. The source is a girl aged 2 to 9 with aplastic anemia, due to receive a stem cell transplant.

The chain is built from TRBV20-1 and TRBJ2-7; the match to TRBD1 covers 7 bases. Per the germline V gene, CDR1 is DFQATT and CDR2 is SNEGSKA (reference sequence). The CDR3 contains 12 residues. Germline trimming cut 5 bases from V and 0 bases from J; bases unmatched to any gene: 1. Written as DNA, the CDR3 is TGCAGTGCTGGGACAGTCTCCTACGAGCAGTACTTC. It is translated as CSAGTVSYEQYF.

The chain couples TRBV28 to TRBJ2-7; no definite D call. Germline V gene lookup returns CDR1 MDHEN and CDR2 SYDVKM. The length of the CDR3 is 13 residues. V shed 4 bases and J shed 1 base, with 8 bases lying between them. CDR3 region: CASSSGRSYEQYF. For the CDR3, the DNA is TGTGCCAGCAGTTCGGGTCGGTCCTACGAGCAGTACTTC.

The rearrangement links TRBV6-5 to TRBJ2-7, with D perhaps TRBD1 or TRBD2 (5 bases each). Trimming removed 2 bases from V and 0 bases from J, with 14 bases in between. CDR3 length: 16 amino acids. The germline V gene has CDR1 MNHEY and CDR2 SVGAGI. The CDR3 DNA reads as TGTGCCAGCAGTTACGGGGACGCTCAGAGCTCCTACGAGCAGTACTTC. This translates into CASSYGDAQSSYEQYF.